The rows below give T cell receptor beta chains drawn from one sample of a study of blood T cells in healthy people across ages. TCRdb re-derived calls from the 5' RACE reads in MiXCR, one entry per CDR3 protein. In the table there are just over 800,000 distinct CDR3 sequences, 62% of which are singletons. The sequenced material came from blood. These TCRs come from a man aged 30 to 45 in good health. Each CDR3 is given with its conserved first and last residue. The order of the fields is CDR3 length, clone size, J gene, D gene, V gene, CDR3 protein, CDR3 DNA. D genes are given only for firm matches. For some rows the clone size is stated as once, few or many, or as a class when expanded; others skip it.

cdr3_length: 16
clone_size: few
j_call: TRBJ1-2
d_call: TRBD1
v_call: TRBV5-5
cdr3_aa: CASSSNPGTGSYGYTF
cdr3_nt: TGTGCCAGCAGCTCGAATCCCGGGACAGGGTCCTATGGCTACACCTTC

cdr3_length: 15
clone_size: once
j_call: TRBJ2-3
d_call: NA
v_call: TRBV19
cdr3_aa: CASSIDGRRTDTQYF
cdr3_nt: TGTGCCAGTAGTATAGACGGCAGGCGCACAGATACGCAGTATTTT

cdr3_length: 15
clone_size: NA
j_call: TRBJ1-1
d_call: NA
v_call: TRBV5-5
cdr3_aa: CASSLQVIMNTEAFF
cdr3_nt: TGTGCCAGCAGCTTACAGGTTATTATGAACACTGAAGCTTTCTTT

cdr3_length: 15
clone_size: NA
j_call: TRBJ2-1
d_call: TRBD1
v_call: TRBV5-1
cdr3_aa: CASSYRGLLNNEQFF
cdr3_nt: TGCGCCAGCAGCTACAGGGGCCTTTTGAACAATGAGCAGTTCTTC

cdr3_length: 14
clone_size: NA
j_call: TRBJ2-6
d_call: NA
v_call: TRBV29-1
cdr3_aa: CSVESGAGANVLTF
cdr3_nt: TGCAGCGTTGAATCAGGGGCTGGGGCCAACGTCCTGACTTTC

cdr3_length: 18
clone_size: NA
j_call: TRBJ1-6
d_call: NA
v_call: TRBV4-3
cdr3_aa: CASSPHPLGGTYNSPLHF
cdr3_nt: TGCGCCAGCAGCCCCCATCCCCTCGGAGGGACTTATAATTCACCCCTCCACTTT

cdr3_length: 14
clone_size: NA
j_call: TRBJ2-3
d_call: NA
v_call: TRBV20-1
cdr3_aa: CSARDLRGGDTQYF
cdr3_nt: TGCAGTGCTAGAGATTTACGGGGTGGAGATACGCAGTATTTT

cdr3_length: 15
clone_size: few
j_call: TRBJ1-6
d_call: TRBD1
v_call: TRBV5-1
cdr3_aa: CASSLQRDRNSPLHF
cdr3_nt: TGCGCCAGCAGCTTACAGAGGGACAGAAATTCACCCCTCCACTTT

cdr3_length: 16
clone_size: NA
j_call: TRBJ1-2
d_call: NA
v_call: TRBV4-3
cdr3_aa: CASSQAQGLTAYGYTF
cdr3_nt: TGCGCCAGCAGCCAAGCGCAGGGGCTCACGGCCTATGGCTACACCTTC

cdr3_length: 14
clone_size: NA
j_call: TRBJ2-3
d_call: NA
v_call: TRBV7-2
cdr3_aa: CAITQRGFSNTQYF
cdr3_nt: TGTGCCATAACACAAAGGGGCTTCTCGAATACGCAGTATTTT

cdr3_length: 16
clone_size: NA
j_call: TRBJ1-1
d_call: TRBD1
v_call: TRBV7-8
cdr3_aa: CASSSFRDRENTEAFF
cdr3_nt: TGTGCCAGCAGCTCTTTCCGGGACAGAGAGAACACTGAAGCTTTCTTT

cdr3_length: 12
clone_size: NA
j_call: TRBJ1-1
d_call: NA
v_call: TRBV12-3/TRBV12-4
cdr3_aa: CASSQGRVEAFF
cdr3_nt: TGTGCCAGCAGCCAAGGACGGGTTGAAGCTTTCTTT

cdr3_length: 15
clone_size: once
j_call: TRBJ2-3
d_call: TRBD1
v_call: TRBV29-1
cdr3_aa: CSVEGQGALGDTQYF
cdr3_nt: TGCAGCGTGGAGGGACAGGGGGCCTTGGGAGATACGCAGTATTTT

cdr3_length: 11
clone_size: NA
j_call: TRBJ2-5
d_call: NA
v_call: TRBV20-1
cdr3_aa: CSAPNTGNAYF
cdr3_nt: TGCAGTGCTCCCAACACGGGGAATGCGTACTTC

cdr3_length: 14
clone_size: NA
j_call: TRBJ2-1
d_call: TRBD2
v_call: TRBV5-5
cdr3_aa: CASSLGLADDEQFF
cdr3_nt: TGTGCCAGCAGCTTGGGACTAGCGGACGATGAGCAGTTCTTC

cdr3_length: 15
clone_size: NA
j_call: TRBJ2-1
d_call: TRBD2
v_call: TRBV7-9
cdr3_aa: CASSYSGGFYNEQFF
cdr3_nt: TGTGCCAGCAGCTATAGCGGGGGATTCTACAATGAGCAGTTCTTC

cdr3_length: 11
clone_size: NA
j_call: TRBJ2-1
d_call: NA
v_call: TRBV6-2/TRBV6-3
cdr3_aa: CATTEFNEQFF
cdr3_nt: TGTGCCACCACAGAATTCAATGAGCAGTTCTTC

cdr3_length: 13
clone_size: NA
j_call: TRBJ2-7
d_call: NA
v_call: TRBV25-1
cdr3_aa: CASRVDSTYEQYF
cdr3_nt: TGTGCCAGCAGAGTGGACAGCACCTACGAGCAGTACTTC

cdr3_length: 13
clone_size: NA
j_call: TRBJ2-3
d_call: NA
v_call: TRBV7-9
cdr3_aa: CASRPGFLDTQYF
cdr3_nt: TGTGCCAGCAGGCCCGGTTTCCTGGATACGCAGTATTTT

cdr3_length: 15
clone_size: NA
j_call: TRBJ2-7
d_call: TRBD2
v_call: TRBV11-2
cdr3_aa: CASSPHPAGGHFQYF
cdr3_nt: TGTGCCAGCAGCCCTCATCCAGCGGGGGGGCATTTCCAGTACTTC

cdr3_length: 16
clone_size: once
j_call: TRBJ2-1
d_call: NA
v_call: TRBV29-1
cdr3_aa: CSVPHVIGGPLETQFF
cdr3_nt: TGCAGCGTGCCGCACGTTATAGGGGGGCCGTTAGAGACCCAGTTCTTC

cdr3_length: 16
clone_size: NA
j_call: TRBJ1-6
d_call: NA
v_call: TRBV5-5
cdr3_aa: CASSSKRGGGNSPLHF
cdr3_nt: TGTGCCAGCAGCTCTAAACGGGGCGGCGGGAATTCACCCCTCCACTTT

cdr3_length: 15
clone_size: NA
j_call: TRBJ2-5
d_call: NA
v_call: TRBV20-1
cdr3_aa: CSAQDRRGQKETQYF
cdr3_nt: TGCAGTGCTCAAGACAGGAGGGGGCAAAAAGAGACCCAGTACTTC

cdr3_length: 14
clone_size: NA
j_call: TRBJ2-7
d_call: TRBD1
v_call: TRBV6-2/TRBV6-3
cdr3_aa: CASRTWTGSYEQYF
cdr3_nt: TGTGCCAGCAGGACTTGGACAGGCTCCTACGAGCAGTACTTC

cdr3_length: 17
clone_size: NA
j_call: TRBJ1-6
d_call: TRBD1
v_call: TRBV4-3
cdr3_aa: CASSQESFGTANSPLHF
cdr3_nt: TGCGCCAGCAGCCAAGAATCCTTCGGGACAGCTAATTCACCCCTCCACTTT

cdr3_length: 12
clone_size: once
j_call: TRBJ2-3
d_call: NA
v_call: TRBV5-6
cdr3_aa: CASSSISDTQYF
cdr3_nt: TGTGCCAGCAGCTCTATATCAGATACGCAGTATTTT

cdr3_length: 13
clone_size: NA
j_call: TRBJ2-7
d_call: NA
v_call: TRBV6-5
cdr3_aa: CASSLQRFHEQYF
cdr3_nt: TGTGCCAGCAGTTTACAGCGGTTCCACGAGCAGTACTTC

cdr3_length: 13
clone_size: NA
j_call: TRBJ1-1
d_call: NA
v_call: TRBV25-1
cdr3_aa: CASSEAVDTEAFF
cdr3_nt: TGTGCCAGCAGTGAAGCTGTGGACACTGAAGCTTTCTTT

cdr3_length: 14
clone_size: NA
j_call: TRBJ2-3
d_call: NA
v_call: TRBV7-3
cdr3_aa: CASSLGRGADTQYF
cdr3_nt: TGTGCCAGCAGCTTGGGCAGGGGGGCAGATACGCAGTATTTT

cdr3_length: 16
clone_size: NA
j_call: TRBJ1-5
d_call: NA
v_call: TRBV24-1
cdr3_aa: CATPHKQGYSNQPQHF
cdr3_nt: TGTGCCACACCGCATAAACAGGGCTATAGCAATCAGCCCCAGCATTTT

cdr3_length: 16
clone_size: few
j_call: TRBJ2-7
d_call: NA
v_call: TRBV4-3
cdr3_aa: CASSQDVGSTVDEQYF
cdr3_nt: TGCGCCAGCAGCCAAGATGTGGGCAGTACGGTCGACGAGCAGTACTTC

cdr3_length: 16
clone_size: once
j_call: TRBJ1-6
d_call: NA
v_call: TRBV7-2
cdr3_aa: CASSLRLVRGNSPLHF
cdr3_nt: TGTGCCAGCAGCCTTAGACTCGTCCGGGGAAATTCACCCCTCCACTTT

cdr3_length: 15
clone_size: NA
j_call: TRBJ2-7
d_call: TRBD2
v_call: TRBV20-1
cdr3_aa: CSAHRLAGASYEQYF
cdr3_nt: TGCAGTGCTCACCGACTAGCGGGGGCCTCCTACGAGCAGTACTTC

cdr3_length: 15
clone_size: once
j_call: TRBJ2-4
d_call: TRBD1
v_call: TRBV7-9
cdr3_aa: CASIQTGAANNEQYF
cdr3_nt: TGTGCCAGCATCCAGACAGGGGCCGCTAACAATGAGCAGTACTTC

cdr3_length: 13
clone_size: NA
j_call: TRBJ2-3
d_call: NA
v_call: TRBV20-1
cdr3_aa: CSARTGLMDTQYF
cdr3_nt: TGCAGTGCTAGGACAGGCTTAATGGATACGCAGTATTTT

cdr3_length: 15
clone_size: NA
j_call: TRBJ2-1
d_call: TRBD2
v_call: TRBV7-9
cdr3_aa: CASRSSGGTYNEQFF
cdr3_nt: TGTGCCAGCAGGTCTAGCGGGGGAACCTACAATGAGCAGTTCTTC

cdr3_length: 13
clone_size: NA
j_call: TRBJ2-5
d_call: NA
v_call: TRBV9
cdr3_aa: CASSASGTGEQYF
cdr3_nt: TGTGCCAGCAGCGCGTCAGGAACGGGGGAGCAGTACTTC

cdr3_length: 14
clone_size: NA
j_call: TRBJ2-3
d_call: NA
v_call: TRBV12-3/TRBV12-4
cdr3_aa: CASTLSWGTDTQYF
cdr3_nt: TGTGCCAGCACCCTCTCCTGGGGGACAGATACGCAGTATTTT

cdr3_length: 15
clone_size: NA
j_call: TRBJ2-1
d_call: NA
v_call: TRBV24-1
cdr3_aa: CATSDHRTVNNEQFF
cdr3_nt: TGTGCCACCAGTGATCACCGGACTGTAAACAATGAGCAGTTCTTC

cdr3_length: 15
clone_size: NA
j_call: TRBJ2-7
d_call: NA
v_call: TRBV7-2
cdr3_aa: CASSPDGRSSYEQYF
cdr3_nt: TGTGCCAGCAGCCCGGACGGTCGTAGCTCCTACGAGCAGTACTTC

cdr3_length: 17
clone_size: NA
j_call: TRBJ2-7
d_call: TRBD1
v_call: TRBV14
cdr3_aa: CASSKLRQGAMGYEQYF
cdr3_nt: TGTGCCAGCAGCAAGTTACGACAGGGTGCGATGGGCTACGAGCAGTACTTC

cdr3_length: 14
clone_size: NA
j_call: TRBJ2-5
d_call: TRBD2
v_call: TRBV20-1
cdr3_aa: CSASPSGGVETQYF
cdr3_nt: TGCAGTGCTAGTCCTAGCGGGGGGGTAGAGACCCAGTACTTC

cdr3_length: 14
clone_size: many
j_call: TRBJ2-1
d_call: NA
v_call: TRBV29-1
cdr3_aa: CSVELGGAYNEQFF
cdr3_nt: TGCAGCGTTGAACTCGGCGGGGCCTACAATGAGCAGTTCTTC

cdr3_length: 15
clone_size: few
j_call: TRBJ1-6
d_call: TRBD1
v_call: TRBV7-6
cdr3_aa: CASSPDRVGNSPLHF
cdr3_nt: TGTGCCAGCAGCCCCGACAGGGTTGGGAATTCACCCCTCCACTTT

cdr3_length: 15
clone_size: NA
j_call: TRBJ1-2
d_call: TRBD1
v_call: TRBV29-1
cdr3_aa: CSAHDRDRVDYGYTF
cdr3_nt: TGCAGCGCTCACGACCGGGACAGGGTGGACTATGGCTACACCTTC

cdr3_length: 15
clone_size: few
j_call: TRBJ2-7
d_call: TRBD2
v_call: TRBV27
cdr3_aa: CASSAGGGLAYEQYF
cdr3_nt: TGTGCCAGCAGTGCGGGAGGGGGGCTTGCCTACGAGCAGTACTTC

cdr3_length: 14
clone_size: NA
j_call: TRBJ2-3
d_call: NA
v_call: TRBV2
cdr3_aa: CARPGPGNTDTQYF
cdr3_nt: TGTGCCAGACCTGGTCCGGGCAACACAGATACGCAGTATTTT

cdr3_length: 16
clone_size: NA
j_call: TRBJ2-1
d_call: TRBD2
v_call: TRBV28
cdr3_aa: CASPKGLAGVWNEQFF
cdr3_nt: TGTGCCAGCCCCAAGGGACTAGCGGGGGTTTGGAATGAGCAGTTCTTC

cdr3_length: 13
clone_size: NA
j_call: TRBJ2-7
d_call: NA
v_call: TRBV5-6
cdr3_aa: CASSLDRVYEQYF
cdr3_nt: TGTGCCAGCAGCCTGGACAGAGTCTACGAGCAGTACTTC

cdr3_length: 16
clone_size: NA
j_call: TRBJ2-7
d_call: NA
v_call: TRBV7-2
cdr3_aa: CASSLGGLQNSYEQYF
cdr3_nt: TGTGCCAGCAGCTTAGGCGGGCTCCAGAATTCCTACGAGCAGTACTTC

cdr3_length: 12
clone_size: few
j_call: TRBJ2-3
d_call: NA
v_call: TRBV12-3/TRBV12-4
cdr3_aa: CASSPLQDTQYF
cdr3_nt: TGTGCCAGCAGCCCCCTTCAGGATACGCAGTATTTT